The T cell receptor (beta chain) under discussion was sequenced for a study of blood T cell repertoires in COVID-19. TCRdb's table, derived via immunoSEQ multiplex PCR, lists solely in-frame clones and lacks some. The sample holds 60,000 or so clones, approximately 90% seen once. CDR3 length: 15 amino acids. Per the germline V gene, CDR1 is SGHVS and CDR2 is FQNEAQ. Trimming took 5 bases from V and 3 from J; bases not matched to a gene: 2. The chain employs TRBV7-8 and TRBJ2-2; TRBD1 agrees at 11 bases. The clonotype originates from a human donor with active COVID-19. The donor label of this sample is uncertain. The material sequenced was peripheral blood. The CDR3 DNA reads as TGTGCCAGCAGCGGGACAGGGGGAGACACCGGGGAGCTGTTTTTT. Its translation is CASSGTGGDTGELFF.